Listed here are 12 T cell receptor beta chains from one sample, sequenced in a study of shared clonotypes between healthy human individuals. This table comes from immunoSEQ multiplex PCR, and its TCRdb copy is limited to in-frame clones, with some not included. This sample has some 1.5 million clones, with more than 95% found just once. The material sequenced was naive CD4+ T cells sorted from blood. This sample's subset: CD45RA+ positively selected. All receptors derive from a man aged 25-45 years in good health.

This sequence joins TRBV4-3 and TRBJ2-1; the match to TRBD2 covers 10 bases. Losses at the gene ends were 4 bases for V and 8 bases for J; bases not matched to a gene: 11. Germline V lookup: CDR1 LGHNA, CDR2 YSLEER. This CDR3 comprises 16 residues. The CDR3 protein is CASSRRLAGVGYEQFF. The CDR3 bases are TGCGCCAGCAGCCGCCGGCTAGCGGGAGTAGGATATGAGCAGTTCTTC.

This clone was seen just once. The genes are TRBV29-1 and TRBJ2-7; 8 nucleotides agree with TRBD2. Unmatched junction bases numbered 5, after V lost 0 bases and J lost 7 bases. Germline V gene sequence: CDR1 SQVTM, CDR2 ANQGSEA. The CDR3 contains 13 residues. CDR3 protein: CSVEDRPGGEQYF. In nucleotides, the CDR3 is TGCAGCGTTGAAGACCGTCCGGGGGGGGAGCAGTACTTC.

J is TRBJ2-7 and V is TRBV5-1; D gene ambiguous. Trimming removed 5 bases from V and 2 bases from J, with 17 bases in between. Germline V gives CDR1 SGHRS, CDR2 YFSETQ. The CDR3 sequence is 15 residues long. Written as DNA, the CDR3 is TGCGCCAGCAGAACTGAGGATATAGGGACCTACGAGCAGTACTTC. The encoded protein is CASRTEDIGTYEQYF.

The chain has TRBV5-5 and TRBJ1-5; D remains unclear. Per the germline V gene, CDR1 is SGHKS and CDR2 is YYEKEE (reference sequence). The CDR3 totals 13 residues. The germline V and J ends were trimmed by 4 bases and 0 bases, with 5 bases remaining between them. This CDR3 is CASSIASNQPQHF. The CDR3 DNA reads TGTGCCAGCAGCATAGCTAGCAATCAGCCCCAGCATTTT. The complete variable domain, with remaining parts taken from reference TRBV5-5 and TRBJ1-5, reads DAGVTQSPTHLIKTRGQQVTLRCSPISGHKSVSWYQQVLGQGPQFIFQYYEKEERGRGNFPDRFSARQFPNYSSELNVNALLLGDSALYLCASSIASNQPQHFGDGTRLSIL.

CDR3 nucleotide sequence: TGTGCCAGCAGAGCGACAGGGGCGAGGGACAATGAGCAGTTCTTC. The encoded protein is CASRATGARDNEQFF. The rearrangement joins TRBV2 to TRBJ2-1, with TRBD1 identical over 8 bases. Germline CDR1 SNHLY, CDR2 FYNNEI. Trimming took 6 bases from V and 5 from J; bases not matched to a gene: 9. The CDR3 has 15 amino acids.

The chain couples TRBV19 to TRBJ2-3; unclear D gene. Trimming shortened V by 3 bases and J by 0 bases, and 10 bases separated the two germline ends. The germline gives CDR1 LNHDA, CDR2 SQIVND (reference sequence). This CDR3 has 15 residues. CDR3 nucleotides: TGTGCCAGTAGTATGAATCCGGCCAGCACAGATACGCAGTATTTT. Translating gives CASSMNPASTDTQYF.

This chain connects TRBV5-1 to TRBJ2-3, with D hard to call. Germline V CDR1 and CDR2: SGHRS, YFSETQ. Trimming took off 4 bases at V and 5 bases at J, with 17 bases between the two ends. The CDR3 has 15 residues. The CDR3 sequence: CASSPDVAIGDTQYF. The CDR3 coding sequence is TGCGCCAGCAGCCCGGACGTTGCCATAGGAGATACGCAGTATTTT. Full variable domain (rest looked up from reference TRBV5-1 and TRBJ2-3): KAGVTQTPRYLIKTRGQQVTLSCSPISGHRSVSWYQQTPGQGLQFLFEYFSETQRNKGNFPGRFSGRQFSNSRSEMNVSTLELGDSALYLCASSPDVAIGDTQYFGPGTRLTVL.

This clone was recorded once. V is TRBV10-3 and J is TRBJ2-7; 7 nucleotides align to TRBD1. This CDR3 region has 14 residues. After removal of 9 bases from V and 5 bases from J, the junction contained 13 bases not matched to a gene. Germline values: CDR1 ENHRY, CDR2 SYGVKD. In DNA form, the CDR3 reads TGTGCCATAAGCGTAGGAGTTACAGGGGACGAGCAGTACTTC. Its protein product is CAISVGVTGDEQYF.

The genes are TRBV21-1 and TRBJ1-2. TRBV21-1 is termed a pseudogene. This CDR3 spans 17 amino acids. Here the CDR3 DNA reads TGTGCCAGCAGCAAATTCGGGATCGCGAGGAGAAGGAGTGGCTACACCTTC. It yields the protein CASSKFGIARRRSGYTF.

The chain has TRBV5-5 and TRBJ2-2; D might be TRBD2 (7 bases). V was cut by 3 bases and J by 4 bases, with 22 bases left in between. CDR3 length equals 18 residues. Germline V gives CDR1 SGHKS, CDR2 YYEKEE (reference sequence). The CDR3 DNA is TGTGCCAGCAGCTACCCGAAGGACGGGGGGCGCAGCACCGGGGAGCTGTTTTTT. It translates to CASSYPKDGGRSTGELFF.

The V call is TRBV6-1, the J call TRBJ2-1; no reliable D call. CDR1 MNHNS and CDR2 SASEGT come from the germline V gene. The CDR3 loop spans 14 amino acids. The V gene lost 6 bases and the J gene lost 2 bases, with 11 bases spanning the gap. The CDR3 reads CASSINLPYNEQFF. The CDR3 DNA follows: TGTGCCAGCAGCATTAACCTCCCCTACAATGAGCAGTTCTTC.

This CDR3 is CASSPYMGSGTDTQYF. In DNA, the CDR3 is TGTGCCAGCAGCCCCTATATGGGGTCAGGCACAGATACGCAGTATTTT. J is TRBJ2-3 and V is TRBV5-4; D gene uncertain. Germline V gene data show CDR1 as SGHNT and CDR2 as YYREEE (reference sequence). Trimming pared 4 bases from V and 1 base from J, leaving 16 bases between. This CDR3 region has 16 residues.